The 3 T cell receptor beta chains reported below all come from one sample, sequenced in a study of blood T cell repertoires in COVID-19. Sequencing was performed with immunoSEQ multiplex PCR; in TCRdb, only in-frame clones are kept and a portion is missing. The profile shows around 140,000 clones, around 86% of them singletons. The sample taken for sequencing was PBMCs or T cells enriched from blood (not recorded which). These receptors all come from a man in his fifties or sixties who had recovered from COVID-19.

The V call is TRBV11-1, the J call TRBJ2-7, with TRBD2 matching 11 bases. Germline CDR1 and CDR2: SGHAT and FQDESV (reference sequence). Trimming took 4 bases from V and 2 from J; bases not matched to a gene: 4. The CDR3 totals 15 residues. The CDR3 DNA reads TGTGCCAGCAGCTGGGGGACTAGCGGTACCTACGAGCAGTACTTC. It is translated as CASSWGTSGTYEQYF.

V gene TRBV19 combines with J gene TRBJ2-7, with TRBD2 as a possible D gene (6 bases). CDR3 length: 16 residues. Germline-derived CDR1 and CDR2 are LNHDA and SQIVND (reference sequence). V shed 3 bases and J shed 6 bases, with 21 bases lying between them. The CDR3 region is CASSIGPGPSAREQYF. The CDR3 DNA reads TGTGCCAGTAGTATCGGCCCCGGCCCTAGCGCACGCGAGCAGTACTTC.

V usage is TRBV19 and J usage is TRBJ1-6; maybe TRBD1 (6 bases). There are 15 residues in the CDR3. CDR1 is LNHDA and CDR2 is SQIVND in the germline V gene (reference sequence). V gave up 4 bases and J gave up 7 bases, with 14 bases separating them. In DNA, the CDR3 is TGTGCCAGTAGTACCGAACAGGGATCCAATTCACCCCTCCACTTT. Amino acids: CASSTEQGSNSPLHF.